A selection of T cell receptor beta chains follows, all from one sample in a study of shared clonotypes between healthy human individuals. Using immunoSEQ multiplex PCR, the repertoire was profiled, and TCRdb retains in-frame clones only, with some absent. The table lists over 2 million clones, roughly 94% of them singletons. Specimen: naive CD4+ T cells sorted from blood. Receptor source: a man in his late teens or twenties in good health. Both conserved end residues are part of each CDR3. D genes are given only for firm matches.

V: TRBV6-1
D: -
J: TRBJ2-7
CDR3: CASSRDGRSYEQYF
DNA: TGTGCCAGCAGCAGGGACGGACGCTCCTACGAGCAGTACTTC

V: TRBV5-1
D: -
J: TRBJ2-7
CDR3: CASSARTGGGYEQYF
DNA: TGCGCCAGCAGCGCCAGGACTGGCGGTGGGTACGAGCAGTACTTC

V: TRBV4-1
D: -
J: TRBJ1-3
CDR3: CASSQDLRGAGNTIYF
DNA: TGCGCCAGCAGCCAAGATCTTAGGGGCGCTGGAAACACCATATATTTT

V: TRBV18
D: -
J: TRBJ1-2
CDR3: CASSPEGNYGYTF
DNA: TGTGCCAGCTCACCGGAAGGCAACTATGGCTACACCTTC

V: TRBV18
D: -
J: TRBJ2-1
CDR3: CASSPGSGSYNEQFF
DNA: TGTGCCAGCTCACCAGGTAGCGGCTCCTACAATGAGCAGTTCTTC

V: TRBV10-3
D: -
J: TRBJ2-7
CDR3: CAISELGATGVGEQYF
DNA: TGTGCCATCAGTGAGTTGGGGGCCACGGGTGTCGGCGAGCAGTACTTC

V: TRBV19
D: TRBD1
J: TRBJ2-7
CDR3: CASSLRTGTYEQYF
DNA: TGTGCCAGTAGTCTTCGGACAGGGACCTACGAGCAGTACTTC

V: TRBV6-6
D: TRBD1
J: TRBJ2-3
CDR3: CASSGDRGRADTQYF
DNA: TGTGCCAGCAGTGGGGACAGGGGGCGAGCAGATACGCAGTATTTT

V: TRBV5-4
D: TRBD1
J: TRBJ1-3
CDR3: CASSLDRGSGNTIYF
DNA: TGTGCCAGCAGCTTAGACAGGGGGAGTGGAAACACCATATATTTT

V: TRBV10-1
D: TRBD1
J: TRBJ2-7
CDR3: CARGQPHEQYF
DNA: TGCGCCAGGGGACAGCCCCACGAGCAGTACTTC

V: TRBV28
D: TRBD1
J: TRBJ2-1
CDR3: CASSSPGQGAPYNEQFF
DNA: TGTGCCAGCAGTTCTCCGGGACAGGGGGCGCCTTACAATGAGCAGTTCTTC

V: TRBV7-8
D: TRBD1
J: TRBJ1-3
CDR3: CASSRDRVSGNTIYF
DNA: TGTGCCAGCAGCCGGGACAGGGTGTCTGGAAACACCATATATTTT

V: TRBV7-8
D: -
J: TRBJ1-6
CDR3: CASRIDSVDSPLHF
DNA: TGTGCCAGCAGAATCGACAGTGTGGATTCACCCCTCCACTTT

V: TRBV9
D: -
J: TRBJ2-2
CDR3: CASSVDPFPLNTGELFF
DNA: TGTGCCAGCAGCGTTGACCCCTTCCCCTTGAACACCGGGGAGCTGTTTTTT